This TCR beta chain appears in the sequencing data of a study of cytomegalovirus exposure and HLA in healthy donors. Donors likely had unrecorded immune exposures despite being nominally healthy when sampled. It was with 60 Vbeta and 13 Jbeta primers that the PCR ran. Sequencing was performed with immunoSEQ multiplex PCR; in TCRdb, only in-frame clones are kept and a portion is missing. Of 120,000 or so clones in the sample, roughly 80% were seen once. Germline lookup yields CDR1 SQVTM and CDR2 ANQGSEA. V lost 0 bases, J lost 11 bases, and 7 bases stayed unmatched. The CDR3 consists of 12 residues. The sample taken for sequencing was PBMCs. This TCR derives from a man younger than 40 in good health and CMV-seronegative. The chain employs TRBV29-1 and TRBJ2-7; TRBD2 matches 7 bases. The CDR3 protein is CSVEDRGREEYF. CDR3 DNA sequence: TGCAGCGTTGAAGATCGGGGGAGGGAAGAGTACTTC.